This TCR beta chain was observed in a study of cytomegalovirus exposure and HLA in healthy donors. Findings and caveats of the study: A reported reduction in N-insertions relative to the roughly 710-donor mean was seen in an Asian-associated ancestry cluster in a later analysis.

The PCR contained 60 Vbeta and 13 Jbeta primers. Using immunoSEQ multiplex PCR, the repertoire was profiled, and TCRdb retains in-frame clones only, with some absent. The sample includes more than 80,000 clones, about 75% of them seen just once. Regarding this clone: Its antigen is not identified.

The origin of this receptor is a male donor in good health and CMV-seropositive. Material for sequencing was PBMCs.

The CDR3 reads CASSYRDSDYEQYF. The CDR3 DNA reads as TGTGCCAGCAGTTATCGGGACAGCGACTACGAGCAGTACTTC. The gene calls are TRBV6-5 and TRBJ2-7; 7 bases match TRBD1. CDR3 length equals 14 residues. The V gene's germline CDR1 is MNHEY and CDR2 SVGAGI. J was trimmed by 3 bases and V by 3 bases; bases with no gene match: 5.